This TCR beta chain was recorded in a study of graft-versus-host responses after intestinal transplantation. Turning to the study itself: Every recipient had anti-thymocyte globulin induction and around 3 years of tacrolimus plus steroids.

Assay used: immunoSEQ multiplex PCR; TCRdb lists only in-frame clones, some missing. The sample shows about 50,000 clones, 70% to 85% of them seen only once. The ends were cut back, 2 bases at V and 0 bases at J, with 11 bases in the middle. The CDR3 sequence is 16 residues long. Germline CDR1 is MGHDK and CDR2 is SYGVNS. In regard to this clone: Its antigen is unidentified.

This TCR was sampled from a human donor who was the organ donor for an intestinal transplant. Sequenced here: unstimulated CD4+ T cells sorted from spleen or lymph node cells, sampled before transplant. The chain joins TRBV25-1 to TRBJ1-3; D gene ambiguous. CDR3 DNA: TGTGCCAGCAGTGAAGTTGGGGTGAGCTCTGGAAACACCATATATTTT. This codes for CASSEVGVSSGNTIYF.